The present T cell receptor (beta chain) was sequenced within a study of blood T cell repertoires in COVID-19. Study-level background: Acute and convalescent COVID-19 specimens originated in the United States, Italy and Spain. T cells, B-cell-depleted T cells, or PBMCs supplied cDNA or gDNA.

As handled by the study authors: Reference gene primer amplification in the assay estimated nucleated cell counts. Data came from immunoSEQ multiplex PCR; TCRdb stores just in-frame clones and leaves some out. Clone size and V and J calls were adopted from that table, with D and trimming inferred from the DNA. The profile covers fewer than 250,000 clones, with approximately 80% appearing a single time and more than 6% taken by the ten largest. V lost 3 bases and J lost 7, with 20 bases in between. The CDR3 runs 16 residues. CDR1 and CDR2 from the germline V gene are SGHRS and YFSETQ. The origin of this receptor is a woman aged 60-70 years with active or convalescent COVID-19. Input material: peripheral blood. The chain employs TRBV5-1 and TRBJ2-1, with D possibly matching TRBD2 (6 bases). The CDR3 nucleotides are TGCGCCAGCAGCTCGTCCCGTAGCGGCCCTGGGAATGAGCAGTTCTTC. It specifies CASSSSRSGPGNEQFF.